The present T cell receptor (beta chain) was sequenced within a study of shared clonotypes between healthy human individuals. For the study at large: Each donor had three CD4 naive, three CD4 memory, two CD8 naive and one CD8 memory plate.

The V gene's germline CDR1 is MDHEN and CDR2 SYDVKM. V lost 3 bases and J lost 1, with 9 bases in between. The CDR3 has 14 amino acids. Only Caucasian adults living in Nashville, Tennessee served as donors. The table came from immunoSEQ multiplex PCR; TCRdb's copy has only in-frame clones and leaves some out. The table records approximately 500,000 clones, 96% of them present only once. The sequenced sample consisted of naive CD4+ T cells sorted from blood. The subset was: CD45RA+ positively selected. The chain is built from TRBV28 and TRBJ1-2; D may be TRBD1 (6 bases). This receptor was taken from a woman in her thirties in good health. The CDR3 sequence is CASSFTGLNYGYTF. In DNA form, the CDR3 reads TGTGCCAGCAGTTTTACAGGGCTTAACTATGGCTACACCTTC.